This T cell receptor (beta chain) was recovered during a study of blood T cell repertoires in COVID-19. Study as a whole: In each case, the material was cDNA or gDNA derived from T cells, B-cell-depleted T cells, or PBMCs.

The protocol was immunoSEQ multiplex PCR, while the TCRdb copy is restricted to in-frame clones and leaves out a portion. The sample gives 95,000 or so clones, about 90% of which show up once; about a sixth is in the top ten. CDR3 length: 14 residues. Germline CDR1 reads MGHRA; CDR2 reads YSYEKL. Trimming stripped 5 bases from V and 2 bases from J, with 11 bases between. The receptor's source is a human donor in a cohort sampled during active COVID-19. The chain uses TRBV4-1 and TRBJ2-3; a weak D match, TRBD1 (5 bases). Sequencing input: peripheral blood. The CDR3 loop reads CASSKQEYTDTQYF. The CDR3 DNA sequence: TGCGCCAGCAGCAAACAGGAGTACACAGATACGCAGTATTTT.